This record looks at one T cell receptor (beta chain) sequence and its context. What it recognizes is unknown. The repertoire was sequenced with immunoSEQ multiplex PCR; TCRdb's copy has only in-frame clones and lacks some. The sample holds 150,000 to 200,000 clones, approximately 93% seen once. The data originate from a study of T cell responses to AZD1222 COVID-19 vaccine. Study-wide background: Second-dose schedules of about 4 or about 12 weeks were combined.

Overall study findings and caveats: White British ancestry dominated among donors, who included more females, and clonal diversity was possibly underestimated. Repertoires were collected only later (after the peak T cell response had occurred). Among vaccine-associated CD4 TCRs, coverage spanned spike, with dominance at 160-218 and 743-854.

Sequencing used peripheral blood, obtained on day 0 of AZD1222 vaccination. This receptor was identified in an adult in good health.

The CDR3 protein is CASSLGGTLAGNSPLHF. The CDR3 nucleotides are TGTGCCAGCAGCTTAGGAGGGACACTCGCCGGAAATTCACCCCTCCACTTT. The V call is TRBV11-2, the J call TRBJ1-6; D may be TRBD1 (6 bases). Looked up from germline, CDR1 is SGHAT and CDR2 is FQNNGV. The CDR3 runs 17 residues. V dropped 1 base and J dropped 7 bases, with 17 bases sitting between them. The whole variable domain, filled in from reference TRBV11-2 and TRBJ1-6, reads EAGVAQSPRYKIIEKRQSVAFWCNPISGHATLYWYQQILGQGPKLLIQFQNNGVVDDSQLPKDRFSAERLKGVDSTLKIQPAKLEDSAVYLCASSLGGTLAGNSPLHFGNGTRLTVT.